This section outlines one TCR beta chain sequence together with its context. V shed 6 bases and J 5 bases; nucleotides not matched to a gene: 7. Germline loops: CDR1 MDHEN, CDR2 SYDVKM. The CDR3 is made up of 14 amino acids. Assay used: immunoSEQ multiplex PCR; TCRdb lists only in-frame clones, some missing. The sample holds about 120,000 clones; 80% to 85% are singletons and the top ten take approximately 0.75%. The entry originates in a study of blood T cell repertoires in COVID-19. Study overall: COVID-19 samples, acute and convalescent, were from the United States, Italy and Spain. T cells, B-cell-depleted T cells, or PBMCs provided the cDNA or gDNA that served as material.

The sequencing sample was made of peripheral blood. The chain employs TRBV28 and TRBJ2-5, with TRBD2 matching 9 bases. The receptor comes from a woman aged 70 to 79 with acute or convalescent COVID-19. The CDR3 DNA follows: TGTGCCAGCAGCCGACTAGCGGTCCCGGAGACCCAGTACTTC. As protein: CASSRLAVPETQYF. The full variable domain, its missing parts supplied by reference TRBV28 and TRBJ2-5, is DVKVTQSSRYLVKRTGEKVFLECVQDMDHENMFWYRQDPGLGLRLIYFSYDVKMKEKGDIPEGYSVSREKKERFSLILESASTNQTSMYLCASSRLAVPETQYFGPGTRLLVL.